Listed below are T cell receptor beta chains from one sample, sequenced in a study of patients and donors after allogeneic stem cell transplantation. TCRdb recomputed calls from the RT-PCR reads with MiXCR, one row per CDR3 protein. The repertoire holds 150,000 to 200,000 distinct CDR3 sequences, with 30% as singletons. The sample taken for sequencing was blood, either unsorted or a sorted T cell fraction (not recorded which). Every receptor here comes from a human donor who was either an allogeneic HSCT recipient or a stem cell or donor lymphocyte infusion donor (not recorded which). It is not recorded whose cells these are; they may come from a transplant donor. CDR3s include the opening cysteine and the closing phenylalanine or tryptophan. A D gene is named only where the DNA matches it firmly. The size of a clone is reported for some rows only, either as once, few or many, or as a class for expanded clones.

J gene	V gene	clone size	D gene	CDR3 protein	CDR3 DNA
TRBJ1-1	TRBV4-1	few	NA	CASSQDGTAFF	TGCGCCAGCAGCCAAGACGGAACAGCTTTCTTT
TRBJ2-7	TRBV7-6	NA	NA	CASSLASTVGEKQYF	TGTGCCAGCAGCTTAGCCTCCACAGTGGGGGAAAAGCAGTACTTC
TRBJ1-2	TRBV4-2	few	NA	CASSQDASLGGYTF	TGTGCCAGCAGCCAAGACGCGAGCCTTGGCGGCTACACCTTC
TRBJ1-5	TRBV12-3/TRBV12-4	many	NA	CASSWGPNQPQHF	TGTGCCAGCAGTTGGGGCCCCAATCAGCCCCAGCATTTT
TRBJ2-3	TRBV5-1	NA	NA	CASSPGLYTDTQYF	TGCGCCAGCAGCCCGGGACTTTACACAGATACGCAGTATTTT
TRBJ1-6	TRBV2	NA	TRBD1	CASSEAPGQGNSPLHF	TGTGCCAGCAGTGAAGCCCCGGGACAGGGTAATTCACCCCTCCACTTT
TRBJ2-3	TRBV18	NA	NA	CASSPPNGAADTQYF	TGTGCCAGCTCACCACCGAACGGGGCGGCAGATACGCAGTATTTT
TRBJ2-1	TRBV7-2	NA	NA	CASSSQGLEQFF	TGTGCCAGCAGCTCCCAGGGGCTCGAGCAGTTCTTC
TRBJ1-5	TRBV20-1	NA	NA	CSARYVGASNQPQHF	TGCAGTGCTAGGTATGTAGGAGCTAGCAATCAGCCCCAGCATTTT
TRBJ1-4	TRBV12-3/TRBV12-4	few	NA	CASSVKGTNEKLFF	TGTGCCAGCAGTGTCAAGGGAACTAATGAAAAACTGTTTTTT
TRBJ2-7	TRBV6-2/TRBV6-3	NA	TRBD2	CAIARTSGRKNYEQYF	TGTGCCATAGCCCGGACTAGCGGGAGGAAAAACTACGAGCAGTACTTC
TRBJ1-1	TRBV7-8	NA	NA	CASSPRAGPTEAFF	TGTGCCAGCAGCCCCCGGGCGGGGCCGACTGAAGCTTTCTTT
TRBJ2-7	TRBV18	NA	NA	CASSPFPRAQGSYEQYF	TGTGCCAGCTCACCTTTTCCCCGGGCCCAGGGCTCCTACGAGCAGTACTTC
TRBJ2-7	TRBV27	NA	NA	CASSWGRGSGYEQYF	TGTGCCAGCAGTTGGGGTCGGGGATCGGGCTACGAGCAGTACTTC
TRBJ2-4	TRBV4-2	NA	TRBD2	CASSQVGGLAGNIQYF	TGTGCCAGCAGCCAAGTGGGAGGACTAGCGGGGAACATTCAGTACTTC
TRBJ2-7	TRBV29-1	few	TRBD2	CSVSPGGAGEQYF	TGCAGCGTCTCCCCCGGGGGGGCAGGCGAGCAGTACTTC
TRBJ2-5	TRBV30	once	NA	CAWTLGGGGETQYF	TGTGCCTGGACCCTCGGAGGGGGCGGAGAGACCCAGTACTTC
TRBJ1-1	TRBV25-1	NA	NA	CASSELEVDTEAFF	TGTGCCAGCAGTGAATTGGAAGTAGACACTGAAGCTTTCTTT
TRBJ1-5	TRBV12-3/TRBV12-4	few	NA	CASSLLVGTVNQPQHF	TGTGCCAGCAGTCTCCTAGTGGGGACGGTGAATCAGCCCCAGCATTTT
TRBJ2-1	TRBV29-1	NA	TRBD2	CSAGGASGINEQFF	TGCAGCGCCGGGGGGGCTAGCGGGATCAATGAGCAGTTCTTC
TRBJ2-1	TRBV6-1	NA	NA	CASSEMGNEQFF	TGTGCCAGCAGTGAGATGGGAAATGAGCAGTTCTTC
TRBJ2-5	TRBV6-6	NA	TRBD2	CASSYGRTSGRTETQYF	TGTGCCAGCAGTTACGGTCGGACTAGCGGGAGAACTGAGACCCAGTACTTC
TRBJ1-1	TRBV9	many	NA	CASSDTDTMNTEAFF	TGTGCCAGCAGCGATACAGATACCATGAACACTGAAGCTTTCTTT
TRBJ2-4	TRBV12-3/TRBV12-4	NA	TRBD1	CASSSLQGPLAKNIQYF	TGTGCCAGCAGTTCGCTACAGGGGCCCCTAGCCAAAAACATTCAGTACTTC
TRBJ1-6	TRBV15	NA	NA	CATSRDPIGDSPLHF	TGTGCCACCAGCAGAGATCCTATCGGGGATTCACCCCTCCACTTT
TRBJ2-1	TRBV9	few	TRBD1	CASSVVGTGHYEQFF	TGTGCCAGCAGCGTAGTTGGGACAGGTCATTATGAGCAGTTCTTC
TRBJ2-1	TRBV12-3/TRBV12-4	few	NA	CASSLVQGGFDEQFF	TGTGCCAGCAGTTTAGTACAGGGAGGCTTCGATGAGCAGTTCTTC
TRBJ2-7	TRBV20-1	NA	TRBD1	CSARVHGTGSYEQYF	TGCAGTGCTAGGGTCCACGGGACAGGGTCCTACGAGCAGTACTTC
TRBJ2-7	TRBV4-3	NA	NA	CASSQDHRSYEQYF	TGCGCCAGCAGCCAAGATCATCGCTCCTACGAGCAGTACTTC
TRBJ1-1	TRBV9	NA	NA	CASSVGDRNTEAFF	TGTGCCAGCAGCGTAGGTGACCGGAACACTGAAGCTTTCTTT
TRBJ1-5	TRBV27	few	NA	CASSFRLHQPQHF	TGTGCCAGCAGTTTTCGTCTACATCAGCCCCAGCATTTT
TRBJ1-4	TRBV7-2	few	NA	CASSFLPLGPEKLFF	TGTGCCAGCAGCTTTTTACCCTTGGGGCCAGAAAAACTGTTTTTT
TRBJ2-5	TRBV7-6	NA	TRBD2	CASSYLAGPGETQYF	TGTGCCAGCAGCTATCTAGCGGGACCTGGAGAGACCCAGTACTTC